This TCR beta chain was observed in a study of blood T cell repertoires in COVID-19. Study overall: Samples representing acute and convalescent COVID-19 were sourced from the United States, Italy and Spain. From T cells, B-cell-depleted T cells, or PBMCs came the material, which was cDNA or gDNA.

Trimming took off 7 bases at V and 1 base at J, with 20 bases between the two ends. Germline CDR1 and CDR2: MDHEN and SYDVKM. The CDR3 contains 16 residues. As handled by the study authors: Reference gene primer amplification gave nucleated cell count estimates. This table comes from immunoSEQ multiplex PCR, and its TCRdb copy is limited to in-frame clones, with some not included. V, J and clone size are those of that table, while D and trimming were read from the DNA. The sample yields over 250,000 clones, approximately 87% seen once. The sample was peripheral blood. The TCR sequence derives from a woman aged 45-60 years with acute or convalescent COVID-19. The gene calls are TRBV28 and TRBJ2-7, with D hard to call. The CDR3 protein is CASMPPASTRSYEQYF. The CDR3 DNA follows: TGTGCCAGCATGCCGCCGGCGAGTACGAGGTCCTACGAGCAGTACTTC.